This T cell receptor (beta chain) was documented in a study of molecular identifiers for immune sequencing clone quantification. Notes on the study in general: More than 99% of effector molecules, versus under 1% of naive-cell molecules, belonged to clones above 20 RNA copies. Because of identical TCR molecules sharing a barcode, sizes of highly expanded clones could be underestimated.

Previously described methods and listed TCR primers produced bulk TCR libraries. TCRdb reanalysed the PCR reads using MiXCR and keeps one entry per CDR3 protein. Counted here are over 600,000 distinct CDR3 sequences, about 20% occurring once; the ten biggest clones make up around 0.9%. The V end was cut by 3 bases, the J end by 11 bases, with 13 bases between. The CDR3 covers 12 residues. From germline, CDR1 is LNHDA and CDR2 SQIVND (reference sequence). This clonotype was seen at least ten times. The antigen is undetermined. The TCR sequence derives from a human donor in good health. Some libraries in this study had Jurkat cell RNA spiked in. Sequenced material: naive CD8+ T cells from blood, with Jurkat cell RNA spiked in. The subset here: FACS-sorted CD8+CD4-CCR7+CD45RA+ naive T cells. This sequence joins TRBV19 and TRBJ1-1, with D tentatively TRBD1 (5 bases). The CDR3 is CASSMGGDLAFF. The CDR3 nucleotides read TGTGCCAGTAGTATGGGGGGGGATTTGGCTTTCTTT.